The rows below give T cell receptor beta chains drawn from one sample of a study of cytomegalovirus exposure and HLA in healthy donors. TCRdb keeps only in-frame clones here, not all; method: immunoSEQ multiplex PCR. The sample has fewer than 200,000 clones, roughly 74% seen once. Sequenced input: PBMCs. These receptors came from a female donor in good health and CMV-seronegative. Both conserved end residues are part of each CDR3. The D gene is left open where the match is weak. Expanded clones get a size class; other rows say once, few or many, or leave the size out.

V: TRBV21-1; D: -; J: TRBJ2-7; size: -; DNA: TGTGCCAGCAGCAAATGGGGGGTCGGACTAGCGCGTACCTACGAGCAGTACTTC; CDR3: CASSKWGVGLARTYEQYF
V: TRBV19; D: -; J: TRBJ1-1; size: -; DNA: TGTGCCAGTAGTATCGGGAGGAACACTGAAGCTTTCTTT; CDR3: CASSIGRNTEAFF
V: TRBV11-2; D: -; J: TRBJ1-6; size: -; DNA: TGTGCCAGCAGCTTAGAGAGGTTACCGAGCTCCTATAATTCACCCCTCCACTTT; CDR3: CASSLERLPSSYNSPLHF
V: TRBV4-3; D: -; J: TRBJ1-5; size: few; DNA: TGCGCCAGCAGCCAGGGAGTCAATCAGCCCCAGCATTTT; CDR3: CASSQGVNQPQHF
V: TRBV29-1; D: TRBD1; J: TRBJ2-2; size: -; DNA: TGCAGCGTACTGCAGGGGGCCGGCACCGGGGAGCTGTTTTTT; CDR3: CSVLQGAGTGELFF
V: TRBV5-1; D: TRBD2; J: TRBJ2-1; size: -; DNA: TGCGCCAGCAGCACGGCGTCCGGGACTAGCGGACGAGAGCAGTTCTTC; CDR3: CASSTASGTSGREQFF
V: TRBV7-9; D: -; J: TRBJ2-1; size: -; DNA: TGTTCCAGCAGCTTGTCAGTTCCCTACAATGAGCAGTTCTTC; CDR3: CSSSLSVPYNEQFF
V: TRBV7-8; D: -; J: TRBJ2-2; size: -; DNA: TGTGCCAGCAGTAAGAACACCGGGGAGCTGTTTTTT; CDR3: CASSKNTGELFF
V: TRBV5-1; D: TRBD1; J: TRBJ2-1; size: -; DNA: TGCGCCAGCAGCCAGGGACAGATAGCCTACAATGAGCAGTTCTTC; CDR3: CASSQGQIAYNEQFF
V: TRBV6-1; D: TRBD2; J: TRBJ2-7; size: -; DNA: TGTGCCAGCAGTGGGGGGTGGCTAGCGGGAGTCAGCTCCTACGAGCAGTACTTC; CDR3: CASSGGWLAGVSSYEQYF
V: TRBV7-2; D: -; J: TRBJ2-3; size: -; DNA: TGTGCCAGCAGCTTAGCCCGTCGCACAGATACGCAGTATTTT; CDR3: CASSLARRTDTQYF
V: TRBV7-6; D: -; J: TRBJ1-4; size: -; DNA: TGTGCCAGCAGCCTGACAGAGATAGGTGAAAAACTGTTTTTT; CDR3: CASSLTEIGEKLFF
V: TRBV15; D: TRBD2; J: TRBJ2-7; size: -; DNA: TGTGCCACCAGCAGTGGGGGGAGGGGAACCCAAGGCGAGCAGTACTTC; CDR3: CATSSGGRGTQGEQYF
V: TRBV6-1; D: -; J: TRBJ1-5; size: -; DNA: TGTGCCAGCAGTGAACGGTGGTCAGGCCAGCCCCAGCATTTT; CDR3: CASSERWSGQPQHF
V: TRBV5-6; D: TRBD1; J: TRBJ1-5; size: -; DNA: TGTGCCAGCAGCTCCTGGGACAGGGTTAATAGCAATCAGCCCCAGCATTTT; CDR3: CASSSWDRVNSNQPQHF
V: TRBV11-2; D: TRBD2; J: TRBJ2-1; size: -; DNA: TGTGCCAGCAGCTTAAATGGGAGGGAGCGGGAATCTTCCTACAATGAGCAGTTCTTC; CDR3: CASSLNGRERESSYNEQFF
V: TRBV12-5; D: TRBD1; J: TRBJ2-2; size: -; DNA: TGTGCTAGTGGTAATAGACAGGGGGCATTGTTCGGGGAGCTGTTTTTT; CDR3: CASGNRQGALFGELFF
V: TRBV2; D: -; J: TRBJ2-7; size: -; DNA: TGTGCCAGCAGGGCAGGGGCCTCCTACGAGCAGTACTTC; CDR3: CASRAGASYEQYF
V: TRBV27; D: -; J: TRBJ2-1; size: -; DNA: TGTGCCAGCAGTTTCCTCGGTCTGGGGCAGAATGAGCAGTTCTTC; CDR3: CASSFLGLGQNEQFF
V: TRBV13; D: TRBD1; J: TRBJ1-6; size: -; DNA: TGTGCCAGCAGCTTGGGACAGGGGAATTCACCCCTCCACTTT; CDR3: CASSLGQGNSPLHF
V: TRBV4-1; D: TRBD1; J: TRBJ1-1; size: -; DNA: TGCGCCAGCAGCCAAACCGGGACAGGGAACACTGAAGCTTTCTTT; CDR3: CASSQTGTGNTEAFF
V: TRBV10-3; D: TRBD2; J: TRBJ2-3; size: -; DNA: TGTGCCATCAGGACTAGCGGGAGGTCTAGCACAGATACGCAGTATTTT; CDR3: CAIRTSGRSSTDTQYF
V: TRBV19; D: -; J: TRBJ1-1; size: few; DNA: TGTGCCAGTACCCCAGATGGGGCAGTGAACACTGAAGCTTTCTTT; CDR3: CASTPDGAVNTEAFF
V: TRBV15; D: -; J: TRBJ2-2; size: -; DNA: TGTGCCACCAGCAGAGATCAGGTGGAAAACACCGGGGAGCTGTTTTTT; CDR3: CATSRDQVENTGELFF
V: TRBV21-1; D: -; J: TRBJ2-2; size: -; DNA: TGTGCCAGCACTAGAAAGACAGGGAATTACGGGGAGCTGTTTTTT; CDR3: CASTRKTGNYGELFF
V: TRBV19; D: TRBD1; J: TRBJ2-7; size: -; DNA: TGTGCCAGTGGACAGGGGCGGCCCTACGAGCAGTACTTC; CDR3: CASGQGRPYEQYF
V: TRBV7-6; D: TRBD1; J: TRBJ1-1; size: -; DNA: TGTGCCAGCAGCCAAGGACAGGGAATGAACACTGAAGCTTTCTTT; CDR3: CASSQGQGMNTEAFF
V: TRBV7-9; D: TRBD1; J: TRBJ2-3; size: -; DNA: TGTTCCAGCAGCTTACTTGTGACAGGGGGCACAGATACGCAGTATTTT; CDR3: CSSSLLVTGGTDTQYF
V: TRBV9; D: TRBD2; J: TRBJ2-1; size: -; DNA: TGTGCCAGCAGCGTAGGGGGACTAGCGCAACTGAATGAGCAGTTCTTC; CDR3: CASSVGGLAQLNEQFF
V: TRBV6-1; D: -; J: TRBJ2-4; size: -; DNA: TGTGCCAGCAGCGGGACTAACATTCAGTACTTC; CDR3: CASSGTNIQYF
V: TRBV5-1; D: TRBD2; J: TRBJ2-2; size: -; DNA: TGCGCCAGCAGCTTGGCCGAAACTAGCGGTAACACCGGGGAGCTGTTTTTT; CDR3: CASSLAETSGNTGELFF
V: TRBV11-2; D: -; J: TRBJ2-7; size: -; DNA: TGTGCCAGCAGCTTAGCGGGAATGTCCTACGAGCAGTACTTC; CDR3: CASSLAGMSYEQYF
V: TRBV2; D: TRBD1; J: TRBJ2-5; size: few; DNA: TGTGCCCGTACGGAGACAGGGGTTAACCAAGAGACCCAGTACTTC; CDR3: CARTETGVNQETQYF
V: TRBV6-1; D: TRBD2; J: TRBJ2-2; size: -; DNA: TGTGCCAGCATCACCGGGGGGGCAGGCGGGGAGCTGTTTTTT; CDR3: CASITGGAGGELFF
V: TRBV7-2; D: -; J: TRBJ1-1; size: few; DNA: TGTGCCAGCAGACCTAGTTGGAGGCGAAATAACACTGAAGCTTTCTTT; CDR3: CASRPSWRRNNTEAFF
V: TRBV28; D: TRBD1; J: TRBJ2-7; size: -; DNA: TGTGCCAGCAGTTCCAAGTACAGGGGGTCCGAGCAGTACTTC; CDR3: CASSSKYRGSEQYF
V: TRBV5-1; D: TRBD1; J: TRBJ2-3; size: -; DNA: TGCGCCAGCAGAACAGGGGCCACAGATACGCAGTATTTT; CDR3: CASRTGATDTQYF
V: TRBV9; D: TRBD2; J: TRBJ2-2; size: -; DNA: TGTGCCAGCAGCGTTGGCGGGAGTTTAACCGGGGAGCTGTTTTTT; CDR3: CASSVGGSLTGELFF
V: TRBV6-5; D: -; J: TRBJ2-7; size: -; DNA: TGTGCCAGCAGCCTACTTGGGAGCTCTTACGAGCAGTACTTC; CDR3: CASSLLGSSYEQYF
V: TRBV6-6; D: -; J: TRBJ2-7; size: -; DNA: TGTGCCAGCAGTTATCCCACAAACTACGAGCAGTACTTC; CDR3: CASSYPTNYEQYF
V: TRBV27; D: TRBD1; J: TRBJ2-7; size: -; DNA: TGTGCCAGCAGACAACAGGGGGCTCTCTACGAGCAGTACTTC; CDR3: CASRQQGALYEQYF
V: TRBV28; D: TRBD1; J: TRBJ1-2; size: -; DNA: TGTGCCAGCAGCCCCTCGGGACAGGGGCTTAACTATGGCTACACCTTC; CDR3: CASSPSGQGLNYGYTF
V: TRBV18; D: -; J: TRBJ1-1; size: -; DNA: TGTGCCAGCTCACTACAGGGTGGCAGCGGTGAAGCTTTCTTT; CDR3: CASSLQGGSGEAFF
V: TRBV18; D: -; J: TRBJ1-3; size: few; DNA: TGTGCCAGCTCACCACCGGGAGGCCGCTCTGGAAACACCATATATTTT; CDR3: CASSPPGGRSGNTIYF
V: TRBV27; D: -; J: TRBJ2-1; size: -; DNA: TGTGCCAGCAGTTTCAGGGGAGGGGGCAATGAGCAGTTCTTC; CDR3: CASSFRGGGNEQFF
V: TRBV11-2; D: -; J: TRBJ2-3; size: once; DNA: TGTGCCAGCAGCTTAGGGGCTTTTGGCACAGATACGCAGTATTTT; CDR3: CASSLGAFGTDTQYF
V: TRBV25-1; D: -; J: TRBJ1-3; size: few; DNA: TGTGCCAGCAGTGAAGAGAAGTCTGGAAACACCATATATTTT; CDR3: CASSEEKSGNTIYF
V: TRBV7-9; D: TRBD1; J: TRBJ2-1; size: -; DNA: TGTGCCAGCAGCACGGGACAGAATGAGCAGTTCTTC; CDR3: CASSTGQNEQFF
V: TRBV6-5; D: TRBD1; J: TRBJ1-3; size: -; DNA: TGTGCCAGCAGGACACAGGGGGCGCAGGGAAACACCATATATTTT; CDR3: CASRTQGAQGNTIYF